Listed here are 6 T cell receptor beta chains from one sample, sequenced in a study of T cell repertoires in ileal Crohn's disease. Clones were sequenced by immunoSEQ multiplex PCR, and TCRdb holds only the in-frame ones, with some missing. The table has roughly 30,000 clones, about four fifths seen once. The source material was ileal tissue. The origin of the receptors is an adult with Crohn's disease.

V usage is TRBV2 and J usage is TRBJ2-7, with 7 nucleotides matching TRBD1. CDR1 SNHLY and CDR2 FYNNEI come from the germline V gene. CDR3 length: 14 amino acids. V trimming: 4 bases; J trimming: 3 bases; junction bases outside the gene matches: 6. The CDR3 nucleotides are TGTGCCAGCAGTGGAACAGGGGTTCTCTACGAGCAGTACTTC. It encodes CASSGTGVLYEQYF.

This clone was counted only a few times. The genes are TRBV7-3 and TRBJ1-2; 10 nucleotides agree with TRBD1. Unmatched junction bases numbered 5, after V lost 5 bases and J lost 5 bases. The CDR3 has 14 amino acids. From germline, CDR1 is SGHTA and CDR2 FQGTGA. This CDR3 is CASSPGTGDYGYTF. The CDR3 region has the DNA TGTGCCAGCAGCCCAGGGACAGGGGATTATGGCTACACCTTC. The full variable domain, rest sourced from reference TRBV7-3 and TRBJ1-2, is GAGVSQTPSNKVTEKGKYVELRCDPISGHTALYWYRQSLGQGPEFLIYFQGTGAADDSGLPNDRFFAVRPEGSVSTLKIQRTERGDSAVYLCASSPGTGDYGYTFGSGTRLTVV.

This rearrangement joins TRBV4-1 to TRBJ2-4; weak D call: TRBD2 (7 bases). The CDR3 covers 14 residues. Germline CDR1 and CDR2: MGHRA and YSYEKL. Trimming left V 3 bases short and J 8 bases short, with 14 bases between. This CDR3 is CASSQEPGGHIQYF. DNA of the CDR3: TGCGCCAGCAGCCAGGAACCCGGGGGGCACATTCAGTACTTC.

CDR3 DNA sequence: TGCGCCAGCAGCCTCAGGGGCGAAGGGGAGACCCAGTACTTC. Translating it yields CASSLRGEGETQYF. The chain carries TRBV5-1 and TRBJ2-5; D may be TRBD1 (6 bases). Germline V CDR1 and CDR2: SGHRS, YFSETQ. Trimming removed 4 bases at V and 5 bases at J, with 15 bases between. There are 14 residues in the CDR3.

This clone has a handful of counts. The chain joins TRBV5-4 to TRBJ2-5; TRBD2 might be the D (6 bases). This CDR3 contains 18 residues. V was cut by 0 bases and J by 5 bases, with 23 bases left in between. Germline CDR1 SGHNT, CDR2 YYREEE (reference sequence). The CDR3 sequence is CASSLGQDKAGLSETQYF. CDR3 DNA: TGTGCCAGCAGCTTGGGACAAGATAAGGCGGGGTTGTCCGAGACCCAGTACTTC.

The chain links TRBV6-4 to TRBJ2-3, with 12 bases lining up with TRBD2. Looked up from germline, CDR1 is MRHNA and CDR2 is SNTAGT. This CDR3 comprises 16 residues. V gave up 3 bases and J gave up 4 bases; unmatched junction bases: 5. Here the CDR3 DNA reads TGTGCCAGCAGTGAAGTGACTAGCGGGGGCTCAGATACGCAGTATTTT. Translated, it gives CASSEVTSGGSDTQYF.